This T cell receptor beta chain was captured in a study of cytomegalovirus exposure and HLA in healthy donors. With 60 Vbeta and 13 Jbeta primers, the PCR was carried out. The data were produced by immunoSEQ multiplex PCR, yet TCRdb's version contains in-frame clones alone and is incomplete. The sample lists 150,000 to 200,000 clones, approximately 80% seen once, with around 4.9% in the top ten. V was cut by 1 base and J by 0 bases, with 9 bases left in between. The V gene's germline CDR1 is SGHTA and CDR2 FQGNSA. This CDR3 is 15 amino acids long. The clonotype was recovered from a man aged 18 to 29 in good health and CMV-seronegative. J is TRBJ1-1 and V is TRBV7-2; D is unresolved. The sequencing sample was made of PBMCs. CDR3 sequence: CASSLGRRMNTEAFF. The CDR3 DNA reads as TGTGCCAGCAGCTTAGGGCGGCGAATGAACACTGAAGCTTTCTTT.